This T cell receptor beta chain was documented in a study of blood T cell repertoires in COVID-19. On the study more broadly: Samples of COVID-19 (acute and convalescent) were obtained from the United States, Italy and Spain. The analysed material was cDNA or gDNA that came from T cells, B-cell-depleted T cells, or PBMCs.

V gave up 2 bases and J gave up 10 bases; unmatched junction bases: 7. Germline V gene sequence: CDR1 GTSNPN, CDR2 SVGIG (reference sequence). The CDR3 has 15 residues. Authors' data handling: Estimation of nucleated cell counts relied on the amplification of reference gene primers. Assay: immunoSEQ multiplex PCR; the TCRdb copy retains only in-frame clones and omits some. V and J calls and clone size are given by that table; D and trimming were obtained from the DNA. The data contain fewer than 300,000 clones, 82% of them seen just once; the ten biggest clones take up around 3.2%. J is TRBJ2-1 and V is TRBV30; TRBD2 aligns across 14 bases. This receptor was taken from a woman aged 18-35 years with acute or convalescent COVID-19. Sequencing was done on a sample of peripheral blood. The CDR3 DNA is TGTGCCTGGAGTCCGACTAGCGGGAGGGCCACCGAGCAGTTCTTC. Translation: CAWSPTSGRATEQFF.